The 30 T cell receptor beta chains in this list originate from one sample, sequenced in a study of regulatory T cells in long-lasting Graves disease. Time point defined: newly diagnosed GD, antithyroid drugs for less than 3 months. PBMC RNA served as the TCR library source. Construction of TCR beta libraries relied on iRepertoire HTBI primers and on Arm-PCR targeting CDR3 regions. TCRdb re-called the multiplex PCR reads with MiXCR, one entry per CDR3 protein. Among approximately 540,000 distinct CDR3 sequences listed, 12% were seen once. The same sample was also studied in work on T cells in Graves' hyperthyroidism and ophthalmopathy.

Source: peripheral blood mononuclear cells (PBMCs), taken at new diagnosis, from a patient treated with antithyroid drugs. The receptors shown here come from a woman in her thirties with Graves disease.

This clonotype has more than one count but fewer than ten. This chain connects TRBV6-1 to TRBJ2-1; D remains unclear. The CDR3 sequence is 15 residues long. Trimming took off 7 bases at V and 6 bases at J, with 19 bases between the two ends. Germline assignment: CDR1 MNHNS and CDR2 SASEGT. The CDR3 loop reads CASTPRFRSGNEQFF. The CDR3 region has the DNA TGTGCCAGCACCCCCCGATTCCGATCGGGCAATGAGCAGTTCTTC.

In this sample, this clonotype turned up many times. The V gene is TRBV20-1, the J gene TRBJ1-5; D not certain. The CDR3 runs 12 residues. Germline V gene lookup returns CDR1 DFQATT and CDR2 SNEGSKA (reference sequence). Between the trimmed V and J ends, which lost 6 bases and 2 bases, there was a span of 8 bases. The CDR3 spells CSARRGNQPQHF. The DNA for the CDR3 is TGCAGTGCCCGGAGAGGCAATCAGCCCCAGCATTTT.

The table lists this clonotype with many counts. The chain has TRBV15 and TRBJ2-3; D gene ambiguous. Trimming took off 0 bases at V and 0 bases at J, with 13 bases between the two ends. Germline-derived CDR1 and CDR2 are LNHNV and YYDKDF (reference sequence). The CDR3 consists of 17 residues. The CDR3 region is CATSRDLGSSSTDTQYF. CDR3 bases: TGTGCCACCAGCAGAGACTTAGGATCAAGTAGCACAGATACGCAGTATTTT.

There are many counts of this clonotype. The chain recombines TRBV2 with TRBJ2-7; 8 bases are shared with TRBD1. The CDR3 is made up of 14 amino acids. Germline-derived CDR1 and CDR2 are SNHLY and FYNNEI. Trimming cost V 10 bases and J 1 base; bases outside gene matches: 9. The CDR3 here is CATRRTGTSYEQYF. In DNA, the CDR3 is TGTGCCACCCGAAGGACAGGGACATCCTACGAGCAGTACTTC.

This clonotype was observed at least ten times. The rearrangement joins TRBV3-1 to TRBJ1-6, with D unclear. This CDR3 has 15 residues. V lost 4 bases to trimming and J lost 8 bases, with 15 bases between them. Germline loops: CDR1 LGHDT, CDR2 YNNKEL (reference sequence). For the CDR3, the DNA is TGTGCCAGCAGCCTCATATCCCGAGAAGATTCACCCCTCCACTTT. Residues: CASSLISREDSPLHF.

This clonotype has at least ten counts. V is TRBV11-2 and J is TRBJ2-5, with a weak D call TRBD1 (5 bases). Trimming removed 5 bases from V and 1 base from J, with 8 bases in between. This CDR3 contains 13 residues. The V gene's germline CDR1 is SGHAT and CDR2 FQNNGV. CDR3 protein: CASSLDTQETQYF. The CDR3, as DNA: TGTGCCAGCAGCCTGGACACCCAAGAGACCCAGTACTTC.

This clonotype was seen ten or more times. V and J are TRBV6-2 or TRBV6-3 and TRBJ2-5, with 7 bases that match TRBD1. Judging by the DNA end, TRBJ2-1 fits better; the J call may be wrong. The CDR3 sequence is 15 residues long. Per the germline V gene, CDR1 is MNHEY and CDR2 is SVGEGT. The DNA for the CDR3 is TGTGCCAGCACGACCTTCGCGACAGGGTTCAATGAGCAGTTCTTC. Residues: CASTTFATGFNEQFF.

This clonotype has just a few counts. A far larger clone is a single base away, which makes a read error likely. The chain carries TRBV7-2 and TRBJ2-7; possibly TRBD2 for D (5 bases). Germline V gene sequence: CDR1 SGHTA, CDR2 FQGNSA. The CDR3 is made up of 13 amino acids. The V end lost 5 bases, the J end lost 7 bases, and 15 bases lay between the germline ends. The CDR3 is CASSTGSLPEQYF. The DNA of the CDR3 is TGTGCCAGCAGCACGGGGAGCCTGCCTGAGCAGTACTTC. Complete variable domain (other parts from reference TRBV7-2 and TRBJ2-7): GAGVSQSPSNKVTEKGKDVELRCDPISGHTALYWYRQSLGQGLEFLIYFQGNSAPDKSGLPSDRFSAERTGGSVSTLTIQRTQQEDSAVYLCASSTGSLPEQYFGPGTRLTVT.

A few counts support this clonotype. The chain couples TRBV5-1 to TRBJ2-1; the match to TRBD2 covers 11 bases. This CDR3 is 15 amino acids long. Germline V gene data show CDR1 as SGHRS and CDR2 as YFSETQ. Trimming cost V 5 bases and J 6 bases; bases outside gene matches: 7. The CDR3 bases are TGCGCCAGCAGAAAACTAGCGGGAGACCTCAATGAGCAGTTCTTC. Translation: CASRKLAGDLNEQFF.

In this sample, this clonotype turned up a few times. The chain is built from TRBV28 and TRBJ1-5; D might be TRBD1 (5 bases). Germline V gene data show CDR1 as MDHEN and CDR2 as SYDVKM. The ends were cut back, 5 bases at V and 4 bases at J, with 15 bases in the middle. The CDR3 runs 15 residues. The CDR3 nucleotides are TGTGCCAGCAGTAATTACAGGATTCTAAATCAGCCCCAGCATTTT. Protein: CASSNYRILNQPQHF.

This clonotype has just a few counts. This sequence may be a read error, since a much larger clone differs from it by one base. This chain uses TRBV12-3 or TRBV12-4 with TRBJ2-5; D is perhaps TRBD2 (6 bases). The V and J ends lost 4 bases and 10 bases respectively, with 10 bases between them. The CDR3 loop spans 11 amino acids. The DNA for the CDR3 is TGTGCCAGCAGTTCGGCTAGCGTCCAGTACTTC. Protein product: CASSSASVQYF.

This clonotype showed up many times. V gene TRBV19 combines with J gene TRBJ1-2; D remains unclear. CDR1 is LNHDA and CDR2 is SQIVND in the germline V gene (reference sequence). The CDR3 loop spans 17 amino acids. V lost 6 bases and J 0 bases, leaving 20 bases between the germline ends. DNA of the CDR3: TGTGCCAGTAGCCTATACGAGGACCTCCCTACTAACTATGGCTACACCTTC. Its translation: CASSLYEDLPTNYGYTF.

The V gene is TRBV4-2, the J gene TRBJ2-5; 12 bases agree with TRBD2. Looked up from germline, CDR1 is LGHNA and CDR2 is YNFKEQ. After removal of 3 bases from V and 5 bases from J, the junction contained 13 bases not matched to a gene. The CDR3 covers 18 residues. The CDR3 region is CASSQEGELAGGWETQYF. The DNA for the CDR3 is TGTGCCAGCAGCCAGGAGGGCGAACTAGCGGGAGGATGGGAGACCCAGTACTTC.

The chain combines TRBV6-2 or TRBV6-3 with TRBJ1-1; the match to TRBD1 covers 7 bases. V dropped 4 bases and J dropped 6; count of bases not matched to a gene: 17. Germline CDR1 and CDR2: MNHEY and SVGEGT. This CDR3 has 17 amino acids. The CDR3 bases are TGTGCCAGCAGTTTCACTCCCGGACAGGAAATATTTGCTGAAGCTTTCTTT. Protein sequence: CASSFTPGQEIFAEAFF.

This clonotype was found many times. The J gene is TRBJ2-3, the V gene TRBV20-1; 10 bases are a match to TRBD2. The length of the CDR3 is 15 residues. Germline CDR1 reads DFQATT; CDR2 reads SNEGSKA (reference sequence). Here the CDR3 reads CSATSGYIEGDTQYF. The CDR3 DNA follows: TGCAGCGCGACTAGCGGGTACATTGAGGGTGATACGCAGTATTTT.

This clonotype has just one count. With a much larger clone just one base away, this may be a read error. V and J are TRBV5-5 and TRBJ2-5, with D tentatively TRBD1 or TRBD2 (5 bases each). The end of the DNA is better explained by TRBJ2-7, so the J call may be wrong. Germline CDR1 reads SGHKS; CDR2 reads YYEKEE (reference sequence). The CDR3 has 15 amino acids. CDR3 DNA: TGTGCCACCAGCTTGTCGGGACGGGGCTCCTACGAGCAGTACTTC. Its translation: CATSLSGRGSYEQYF.

Ten or more counts support this clonotype. The V gene is TRBV2, the J gene TRBJ2-1, with TRBD2 identical over 12 bases. Germline V gene sequence: CDR1 SNHLY, CDR2 FYNNEI. The CDR3 spans 15 residues. Unmatched junction bases numbered 6, after V lost 5 bases and J lost 7 bases. The CDR3 DNA reads as TGTGCCAGCAGTTTTCTAGCGGGAGGGCCGAATGAGCAGTTCTTC. It encodes CASSFLAGGPNEQFF. Complete variable domain (other parts from reference TRBV2 and TRBJ2-1): EPEVTQTPSHQVTQMGQEVILRCVPISNHLYFYWYRQILGQKVEFLVSFYNNEISEKSEIFDDQFSVERPDGSNFTLKIRSTKLEDSAMYFCASSFLAGGPNEQFFGPGTRLTVL.

This clonotype has a count of ten or more. The chain joins TRBV30 to TRBJ2-7; D remains unclear. The CDR3 has 13 residues. Germline loops: CDR1 GTSNPN, CDR2 SVGIG (reference sequence). V gave up 0 bases and J gave up 3 bases, with 9 bases separating them. The CDR3 loop reads CAWSVPGVYEQYF. The CDR3 nucleotides read TGTGCCTGGAGTGTCCCCGGCGTCTACGAGCAGTACTTC.

This clonotype was detected only a few times. The rearrangement uses TRBV28 and TRBJ1-5, with TRBD1 matching over 8 bases. Germline V gives CDR1 MDHEN, CDR2 SYDVKM. V lost 6 bases, J lost 2 bases, and 6 bases stayed unmatched. The CDR3 is 15 residues long. Here the CDR3 reads CASRSRGPGNQPQHF. CDR3 coding DNA: TGTGCCAGCAGGTCCAGGGGGCCTGGCAATCAGCCCCAGCATTTT.

This chain connects TRBV12-3 or TRBV12-4 to TRBJ1-6; D gene uncertain. V was shortened by 5 bases and J by 5 bases, with 7 bases between the two germline ends. The CDR3 is 13 amino acids. In DNA, the CDR3 is TGTGCCAGCAGTCTACTTAATAATTCACCCCTCCACTTT. Its protein is CASSLLNNSPLHF.

The sample holds many counts of this clonotype. The chain carries TRBV11-3 and TRBJ2-1; tentatively, D is TRBD2 (6 bases). The germline V gene has CDR1 SGHNT and CDR2 YENEEA. With 5 bases removed from V and 0 bases from J, the gap between germline ends came to 14 bases. The CDR3 length is 16 residues. The CDR3 sequence: CASSTHRDSSYNEQFF. The CDR3 nucleotides are TGTGCCAGCAGCACACACCGGGACTCCTCCTACAATGAGCAGTTCTTC.

J is TRBJ2-5 and V is TRBV27; D possibly corresponds to TRBD2 (5 bases). Between the trimmed V and J ends, which lost 8 bases and 3 bases, there was a span of 13 bases. CDR1 and CDR2 from the germline V gene are MNHEY and SMNVEV (reference sequence). This CDR3 is 13 amino acids long. CDR3 residues: CASRKGEKETQYF. CDR3 DNA: TGTGCCAGCCGTAAGGGAGAGAAAGAGACCCAGTACTTC.

V and J are TRBV6-7 and TRBJ1-2; 12 bases line up with TRBD1. TRBV6-7 is recorded as an ORF, its role being uncertain. Trimming removed 5 bases from V and 3 bases from J; junction bases left unmatched: 4. The CDR3 has 15 amino acids. The CDR3 loop is CASSIGTGGYYGYTF. The CDR3 bases are TGTGCCAGCAGTATCGGGACAGGGGGCTACTATGGCTACACCTTC.

V is TRBV4-3 and J is TRBJ2-5; TRBD2 agrees at 7 bases. This CDR3 comprises 16 residues. CDR1 is LGHNA, CDR2 YSLEER, per germline. J gave up 3 bases and V 4 bases, and 11 bases lay outside the gene matches. The CDR3 loop reads CASSRSAGVLEETQYF. CDR3 DNA sequence: TGCGCCAGCAGCCGATCTGCGGGAGTCCTAGAAGAGACCCAGTACTTC.

The chain links TRBV4-3 to TRBJ2-6, with a tentative D call TRBD1 (5 bases). The CDR3 runs 18 residues. Trimming shortened V by 2 bases and J by 2 bases, and 16 bases separated the two germline ends. The germline CDR1 and CDR2 sequences are LGHNA and YSLEER. Written as DNA, the CDR3 is TGCGCCAGCAGCCAACTTGACAGTAAAAGGGCTGGGGCCAACGTCCTGACTTTC. Translating gives CASSQLDSKRAGANVLTF.

This clonotype was seen once. The gene calls are TRBV6-1 and TRBJ2-1, with D possibly matching TRBD1 (6 bases). Germline values: CDR1 MNHNS, CDR2 SASEGT. The V gene lost 4 bases and the J gene lost 7 bases, with 23 bases spanning the gap. The CDR3 totals 17 residues. CDR3 sequence: CASSVAPQGLPFNEQFF. CDR3 bases: TGTGCCAGCAGTGTGGCACCCCAGGGGCTTCCCTTTAATGAGCAGTTCTTC.

This clonotype was counted ten times or more. The genes are TRBV27 and TRBJ2-1; D ambiguous. The germline V gene has CDR1 MNHEY and CDR2 SMNVEV (reference sequence). With 6 bases removed from V and 1 base from J, the gap between germline ends came to 13 bases. The length of the CDR3 is 15 residues. The CDR3 DNA follows: TGTGCCAGCAGGTCTTCAGAGAGTTCCTACAATGAGCAGTTCTTC. Translation gives CASRSSESSYNEQFF.

This clonotype was recorded at least ten times. The chain carries TRBV27 and TRBJ2-7, with TRBD1 identical over 9 bases. The CDR3 consists of 15 residues. V was clipped by 6 bases and J by 1 base; unmatched bases: 7. Germline V gene data show CDR1 as MNHEY and CDR2 as SMNVEV (reference sequence). The CDR3 DNA sequence: TGTGCCAGCAGCACCCGGGACAGGGCATCCTACGAGCAGTACTTC. Residues: CASSTRDRASYEQYF.

This clonotype was detected ten times or more. J is TRBJ2-2 and V is TRBV5-1; D possibly uses TRBD1 or TRBD2 (5 bases each). The V gene lost 1 base and the J gene lost 3 bases, with 10 bases spanning the gap. Germline V gives CDR1 SGHRS, CDR2 YFSETQ. There are 15 residues in the CDR3. The CDR3 nucleotides read TGCGCCAGCAGCTTGTTCGGGACCCACACCGGGGAGCTGTTTTTT. Protein sequence: CASSLFGTHTGELFF.

The V and J genes are TRBV20-1 and TRBJ2-7; 13 nucleotides align to TRBD2. The germline V gene encodes CDR1 DFQATT and CDR2 SNEGSKA (reference sequence). The CDR3 runs 16 residues. With 6 bases clipped from V and 7 bases from J, the junction kept 15 bases outside the gene matches. CDR3 in amino acids: CSAQGLAGTDYNEQYF. The CDR3 DNA reads as TGCAGTGCGCAGGGACTAGCGGGGACCGACTACAATGAGCAGTACTTC.